This record covers a single T cell receptor (beta chain). Its antigen has not been determined. No much larger clone exists at a distance of one base, and base qualities are not known. The source of the sample is a study of cytomegalovirus exposure and HLA in healthy donors (dated by TCRdb to 2016 to 2017). The study in broad terms: An earlier analysis of 587 of the donors reported about 300 Gb of sequence data and 95 million to 130 million unique TCR beta sequences obtained from approximately 180 million T cells. Roughly 300 gigabases of sequencing data and 70 million to 100 million unique TCR sequences made up an early release that covered approximately 700 HLA-typed donors. Of the approximately 400 genotyped donors, about 80% fell in the genetic ancestry cluster associated with self-reported Caucasian donors. The aim of the study was to test whether cataloging public T cell receptors could identify signatures of past pathogen exposure. Using immunosequencing, the study profiled T cell repertoires from approximately 700 subjects and related those repertoires to cytomegalovirus serostatus. Besides the first cohort of under 700 subjects, a separate validation cohort made up of 120 or so different subjects was used. The study combined high-throughput TCR immunosequencing, statistical association of individual TCRs with disease status, and machine learning to predict cytomegalovirus infection status. A later analysis re-analyzed previously published TCR beta repertoires from hundreds of donors and added high-resolution HLA genotyping to study TCR occurrence patterns. Rather than drawing on any new phenotypic data, the later analysis identified candidate immune exposures from TCR beta sequences and the way those sequences occurred across donors. An earlier analysis of 500 to 650 of the donors applied high-throughput TCR beta sequencing to assess whether each TCR beta V gene segment acted as functional or pseudogenic. Donor age, sex, ethnicity and CMV serostatus were compiled alongside the repertoire data. Genome-wide SNP genotypes for about 65% of the 666 donors were used in a later genetic analysis, which treated that subset as a discovery cohort. Every repertoire in the discovery cohort had been generated on one and the same sequencing platform. HLA typing covered class I and class II loci at four-digit resolution. Typing coverage varied by locus: roughly 620-640 donors for A, B, C, DRB1 and DQB1; about 520 for DQA1; 600 to 610 for DPA1; fewer than 480 for DPB1. A few DR-DQ haplotypes were treated as single units for association and clustering because of strong linkage in the cohort. Across 300 to 400 genotyped donors of the cohort, an average of approximately 240,000 unique TCR beta nucleotide sequences per donor were sequenced, and approximately 17% of those sequences were non-productive. Overall results and qualifications from the work: Because counts were too low, about 17 rarely observed V segments, including chromosome 9 orphons, were excluded from the earlier analysis of several hundred of the donors. Compared with the approximately 720-donor mean, donors in an Asian-associated ancestry cluster had fewer N-insertions in productive TCRs, according to a later genetic analysis. Compared with equally common non-associated chains, HLA-associated TCR beta chains in a later analysis were more clonally expanded and had lower generation probabilities. Because HLA typing was missing for some donors at each locus, association tests included only the typed subset. It was suggested by the authors that the approach could potentially be generalized to other disease states and immunological phenotypes. Presence/absence analyses assumed roughly uniform sequencing depth across donors, an assumption that may not hold. A total of about 180 TCR beta chains were listed by the study as associated with cytomegalovirus. Specific HLA alleles were associated with 15,000 to 20,000 TCR beta sequences at a false discovery rate of 0.05 in a later analysis. Strong co-occurrence of HLA alleles, especially DR and DQ, made assigning TCR associations to individual alleles difficult. While some public TCRs were present in many individuals, most TCR sequences turned up only very rarely across donors. Correlated functional status among segregating V segments might be attributable to linkage disequilibrium, but an unknown experimental factor could not be ruled out. In this cohort, only TCR beta chains were sequenced, and detectable features were limited by the absence of alpha or paired-chain data. In a later analysis, the rate of TCR association differed among HLA loci, with DRB1 alleles having the most associated TCRs and HLA-C alleles having the fewest. In a later genetic analysis, a missense DCLRE1C variant was associated with V-gene and J-gene trimming of TCR beta chains, and the association was replicated in an independent cohort. A few of the identified cytomegalovirus-associated TCR beta chains were confirmed in vitro to be specific for cytomegalovirus antigens. A later analysis found that most CMV-associated TCR beta chains appeared HLA-restricted, with HLA associations seemingly driven largely by CMV exposure. A further reported finding was that TCR beta sequences accurately predicted the HLA-A and HLA-B alleles for most subjects in the first cohort. For the cohort, immune exposure information was limited to CMV serostatus. The 87-base-pair reads could not distinguish some IMGT-functional V segments, including TRBV6-2 and TRBV6-3, so those segments were excluded. Several of the top co-occurrence clusters appeared to be linked to parvovirus B19, influenza, CMV and Epstein-Barr virus, according to a later analysis. A group of highly shared sequence variants was considered likely to be a technical artifact of the sequencing pipeline. In an earlier analysis of 500 to 650 of the donors, most TCR beta V segments appeared in productive rearrangements about 90% or about 30% of the time, broadly matching IMGT annotations. The classifier was reported to diagnose cytomegalovirus status with high specificity and sensitivity in both the original cohort and the validation cohort.

The cohort comprised fewer than 750 healthy bone marrow donors. At the time of sampling, every cohort member was nominally healthy, though immune exposures that went unrecorded were likely present. The donor tested CMV seronegative and was one of the 352 seronegative cohort members. A peripheral blood sample was provided by each donor, and peripheral blood mononuclear cells were used for TCR beta sequencing. The Qiagen DNeasy Blood Extraction Kit was used to extract genomic DNA from the blood cell samples. The library was built by means of the immunoSEQ multiplex PCR assay. For the multiplex PCR, a mixture combining 60 forward primers for TCR Vbeta segments and 13 reverse primers for TCR Jbeta segments was used. Amplification of the CDR3 region of rearranged TCR beta genes was performed with a multiplex PCR assay on genomic DNA. On the Illumina HiSeq System, the amplified TCR beta libraries were sequenced as 87-base-pair reads. In the paper's pipeline: A later analysis tallied roughly 78 million unique TCR beta chains across the 660 or so repertoires, and approximately 9.9 million of those chains were shared by two or more donors. Raw reads were error-corrected and collapsed into unique sequences by a nearest-neighbor algorithm in which closely related sequences were merged to remove PCR and sequencing errors. CDR3 sequences were aligned to IMGT reference sequences to assign V, D and J gene segments. For a sequence to be retained, at least a six-nucleotide match to both a V gene segment and a J gene segment was required. A rearrangement counted as productive if the CDR3 had no stop codons and remained in frame with V and J, and every other rearrangement counted as non-productive. Following IMGT convention, CDR3 was defined as the stretch from the second conserved V-encoded cysteine up to the conserved J-encoded phenylalanine. Sequences without an unambiguous match to a single V gene segment were excluded from the earlier analysis of a few hundred of the donors. In an earlier analysis of approximately 560 of the donors, a V segment was called functional when productive rearrangements were above 56.7%, and segregating when the standard deviation between donors exceeded 5%. A statistical classification framework was developed to diagnose cytomegalovirus status using the catalog of TCR beta chain sequences. A later analysis assigned V and J genes by comparing TCR nucleotide sequences with IMGT/GENE-DB human TR gene sequences. A later analysis assigned CDR3 sequences and most-parsimonious VDJ recombination scenarios with the TCRdist pipeline. In a later analysis, every TCR beta chain was defined by the combination of its CDR3 amino acid sequence and its V-gene family, and reads without a unique V-gene family were dropped. In a later analysis, around 600 highly shared, low-generation-probability nucleotide sequences were removed to address suspected cross-contamination and a sequencing artifact. In a later analysis, a clonal expansion index was calculated for each public chain from normalized within-repertoire ranks of inferred template counts. In a later analysis, generation probabilities were computed using a VDJ recombination model fitted to out-of-frame rearrangements, and the results were checked against IGoR. In a later analysis, hypergeometric tests were used to score TCR-TCR, TCR-HLA and TCR-CMV co-occurrence, with a repertoire-size bias correction applied to TCR pairs. False discovery rates were estimated in a later analysis by permuting HLA or CMV assignments 20 times. In a later analysis, co-occurring TCRs were grouped using DBSCAN, and TCRdist sequence similarity was added for clustering within HLA-allele-positive subsets. Repertoires with fewer than 30,000 or more than 120,000 public chains, plus five repertoires with anomalous nucleotide sharing, were excluded from co-occurrence clustering. Imported from immuneACCESS, the table was reduced by TCRdb to in-frame sequences with V and J called. These copies leave out some clones; in studies compared against another copy, an unresolved V gene accounts for under half, and the cause of the remainder is not known. V, J and clone size were drawn from that table, and D and trimming were deduced from the DNA. The sample table lists 150,000 to 200,000 clones, 70% to 90% of them with a count of one. The top ten clones comprise 0.85% of the sample.

The V end loses 2 bases and the J end loses 3 bases, and a stretch of 11 bases separates them. Taken from the germline V gene (reference sequence), the CDR1 and CDR2 loops are MNHEY and SMNVEV. The CDR3 holds 14 amino acids from the cysteine to the phenylalanine. The sequence is cut down to CDR3 DNA, 42 bases in frame from base 1. The rearranged segments are TRBV27 and TRBJ2-7, with no D gene named confidently. The receptor was isolated from a woman aged 30 to 39 in good health and CMV-seronegative. The sequencing sample was made of PBMCs. CDR3 reads: CASSLVMNYYEQYF. In nucleotide form, the sequence is TGTGCCAGCAGTTTAGTCATGAACTACTACGAGCAGTACTTC.